The 12 T cell receptor beta chains below all came from one sample that was sequenced in a study of cytomegalovirus exposure and HLA in healthy donors. With 60 Vbeta and 13 Jbeta primers, the PCR was carried out. Assay: immunoSEQ multiplex PCR; the TCRdb copy retains only in-frame clones and omits some. Among approximately 150,000 clones listed, roughly 79% were seen once. Material: PBMCs. Source of these receptors: a woman in her forties or fifties in good health and CMV-seronegative.

This chain uses TRBV28 with TRBJ2-2; 9 nucleotides match TRBD1. This CDR3 is 17 amino acids long. Germline lookup yields CDR1 MDHEN and CDR2 SYDVKM. V was pared by 7 bases and J by 5 bases, with 14 bases of the junction left unmatched. For the CDR3, the DNA is TGTGCCAGCACCTCCGGACCACAGGGGGCGAGGACCGGGGAGCTGTTTTTT. This sequence encodes CASTSGPQGARTGELFF. Together with reference TRBV28 and TRBJ2-2, the CDR3 gives the full variable domain: DVKVTQSSRYLVKRTGEKVFLECVQDMDHENMFWYRQDPGLGLRLIYFSYDVKMKEKGDIPEGYSVSREKKERFSLILESASTNQTSMYLCASTSGPQGARTGELFFGEGSRLTVL.

The chain couples TRBV6-6 to TRBJ2-1; 14 positions match TRBD2. Germline V gene data show CDR1 as MNHNY and CDR2 as SVGAGI (reference sequence). J gave up 6 bases and V 6 bases, and 4 bases lay outside the gene matches. This CDR3 contains 15 residues. DNA of the CDR3: TGTGCCAGCAGCCCGGGACTAGCGGGAGCCAATGAGCAGTTCTTC. Amino acids: CASSPGLAGANEQFF.

As concerns this clone: Other nucleotide sequences from this sample produce the same CDR3. The rearrangement uses TRBV4-3 and TRBJ1-1; a possible D gene is TRBD1 (6 bases). The V end lost 0 bases, the J end lost 1 base, and 9 bases lay between the germline ends. CDR1 LGHNA and CDR2 YSLEER come from the germline V gene. The CDR3 covers 15 residues. The CDR3 region is CASSQDAGANTEAFF. DNA for the CDR3: TGCGCCAGCAGCCAAGATGCAGGGGCGAACACTGAAGCTTTCTTT.

The J gene is TRBJ1-3, the V gene TRBV11-2, with 8 bases identical to TRBD1. This CDR3 has 15 amino acids. Germline CDR1 SGHAT, CDR2 FQNNGV. J was trimmed by 6 bases and V by 4 bases; bases with no gene match: 8. CDR3 DNA: TGTGCCAGCAGCTGGTCCAGGGGGCTTGAAAACACCATATATTTT. Encoded protein: CASSWSRGLENTIYF.

The rearrangement uses TRBV9 and TRBJ1-2; TRBD1 matches at 7 bases. V lost 4 bases, J lost 6 bases, and 12 bases stayed unmatched. The CDR3 length is 15 residues. CDR1 and CDR2 from the germline V gene are SGDLS and YYNGEE. Here the CDR3 DNA reads TGTGCCAGCAGCCTAAGACAGGGTTTGCGTAATGGCTACACCTTC. Its translation: CASSLRQGLRNGYTF.

The gene calls are TRBV13 and TRBJ2-3; TRBD2 matches 10 bases. V shed 5 bases and J 2 bases; nucleotides not matched to a gene: 7. CDR3 length: 16 residues. Germline lookup yields CDR1 PRHDT and CDR2 FYEKMQ (reference sequence). The CDR3 loop reads CASSPRTSGFTDTQYF. Here the CDR3 DNA reads TGTGCCAGCAGCCCTCGGACTAGCGGATTCACAGATACGCAGTATTTT.

This chain uses TRBV6-1 with TRBJ2-7; TRBD1 agrees at 10 bases. This CDR3 has 14 residues. V dropped 2 bases and J dropped 6; count of bases not matched to a gene: 4. In germline, CDR1 is MNHNS, CDR2 SASEGT. CDR3 in DNA: TGTGCCAGCAGTGAAATGGACAGGGGGGGCGAGCAGTACTTC. Protein: CASSEMDRGGEQYF.

This clone occurred once. This rearrangement joins TRBV4-3 to TRBJ1-3; D might be TRBD1 (6 bases). CDR3 length: 16 amino acids. V shed 0 bases and J shed 2 bases, with 11 bases lying between them. Germline V gives CDR1 LGHNA, CDR2 YSLEER. CDR3 DNA sequence: TGCGCCAGCAGCCAAGATGGGGGGGGGCCTGGAAACACCATATATTTT. It specifies CASSQDGGGPGNTIYF.

This clone showed up just once. V and J are TRBV5-1 and TRBJ2-7; a weak D match, TRBD1 (5 bases). The CDR3 is made up of 13 amino acids. The germline V gene has CDR1 SGHRS and CDR2 YFSETQ. The V and J ends lost 1 base and 6 bases respectively, with 11 bases between them. The CDR3 nucleotides are TGCGCCAGCAGCTTGAGGCAGGGTGTCGAGCAGTACTTC. Its protein is CASSLRQGVEQYF. The whole variable domain, remainder taken from reference TRBV5-1 and TRBJ2-7, is KAGVTQTPRYLIKTRGQQVTLSCSPISGHRSVSWYQQTPGQGLQFLFEYFSETQRNKGNFPGRFSGRQFSNSRSEMNVSTLELGDSALYLCASSLRQGVEQYFGPGTRLTVT.

The J gene is TRBJ1-3, the V gene TRBV5-6; D may be TRBD1 (5 bases). Germline-derived CDR1 and CDR2 are SGHDT and YYEEEE. The CDR3 length is 17 residues. The ends were cut back, 2 bases at V and 7 bases at J, with 22 bases in the middle. The CDR3: CASSLDRTRVRRNTIYF. The CDR3 DNA reads as TGTGCCAGCAGCTTAGACAGAACTCGAGTTCGAAGGAACACCATATATTTT.

The V gene is TRBV2, the J gene TRBJ1-6, with D possibly matching TRBD1 (5 bases). CDR3 length: 13 residues. Germline CDR1 and CDR2: SNHLY and FYNNEI. V lost 11 bases to trimming and J lost 7 bases, with 15 bases between them. The CDR3 DNA reads as TGTGCCGTGGGGCAGGGTGGAAATTCACCCCTCCACTTT. Encoded protein: CAVGQGGNSPLHF.

The chain links TRBV7-9 to TRBJ1-5; 8 positions agree with TRBD1. This CDR3 contains 15 residues. Germline assignment: CDR1 SEHNR and CDR2 FQNEAQ (reference sequence). V shed 4 bases and J 4 bases; nucleotides not matched to a gene: 6. The CDR3 sequence is CASSSQGGPNQPQHF. CDR3 bases: TGTGCCAGCAGCTCACAGGGGGGACCGAATCAGCCCCAGCATTTT.